The sample holds many counts of the clone carrying this T cell receptor (beta chain). Its antigen is as yet unknown. This CDR3 spans 14 amino acids. Germline CDR1 SEHNR, CDR2 FQNEAQ (reference sequence). Trimming left V 3 bases short and J 4 bases short, with 12 bases between. TCRdb re-called the 5' RACE reads with MiXCR, one entry per CDR3 protein. Of approximately 60,000 distinct CDR3 sequences listed, about 12% are singletons. The sample comes from a study of early T cells in non-severe SARS-CoV-2 infection. General observations from the study: Private and CD4 specificities were missed by VDJdb matching, skewed to anti-spike CD8.

The sequencing sample was made of whole blood. The rearrangement links TRBV7-9 to TRBJ1-2; D unclear. The origin of this receptor is an adult who was a healthcare worker with PCR-confirmed SARS-CoV-2 infection or an uninfected control (not recorded which). The CDR3 region has the DNA TGTGCCAGCAGCTTCATTACTGCCTTCTATGGCTACACCTTC. This codes for CASSFITAFYGYTF.